This T cell receptor (beta chain) was obtained from a study of T cells after posttransplantation cyclophosphamide. Data came from immunoSEQ multiplex PCR; TCRdb stores just in-frame clones and leaves some out. The repertoire consists of about 32,000 clones, with 91% occurring once and the leading ten covering roughly 0.096%. With regard to this clone: Its antigen is not identified.

Cells defined as naive were viable CD3+CD4+ or CD3+CD8+ and CCR7+CD45RA+CD45RO-CD95-CD27+CD28+. Peripheral blood was collected from the related graft donor on the marrow donation day. Study-wide points: Later blood repertoires were often dominated by clones from the donor CD8+ memory compartment. TRB overlap between skin or GI tissue T cells and blood was limited.

The length of the CDR3 is 14 residues. Germline V gene data show CDR1 as SGHRS and CDR2 as YFSETQ. V was shortened by 4 bases and J by 5 bases, with 15 bases between the two germline ends. The origin of this receptor is a man aged 30-40 years in good health and a related stem cell transplant donor. J is TRBJ1-1 and V is TRBV5-1; possibly TRBD1 for D (6 bases). The sequenced sample consisted of naive CD4+ T cells sorted from blood. The CDR3: CASSGRTDRTEAFF. CDR3 coding DNA: TGCGCCAGCAGCGGACGGACAGACCGGACTGAAGCTTTCTTT. The whole variable domain, remainder taken from reference TRBV5-1 and TRBJ1-1, is KAGVTQTPRYLIKTRGQQVTLSCSPISGHRSVSWYQQTPGQGLQFLFEYFSETQRNKGNFPGRFSGRQFSNSRSEMNVSTLELGDSALYLCASSGRTDRTEAFFGQGTRLTVV.